The 14 T cell receptor beta chains below come from one sample, sequenced in a study of blood T cells in healthy people across ages. For the second PCR, which ran for about 7 to 11 cycles, a sample-barcoded 5' primer and a J-beta primer mix were used. TCRdb ran MiXCR on the 5' RACE reads and lists one entry per CDR3 protein. The data hold about 1.4 million distinct CDR3 sequences, with 59% observed a single time. The source material was blood. The receptors here all came from a man younger than 35 in good health.

In this sample, this clonotype turned up once. The genes are TRBV6-5 and TRBJ1-1; D might be TRBD1 (6 bases). CDR1 and CDR2 from the germline V gene are MNHEY and SVGAGI. The CDR3 is 12 residues long. The CDR3 loop is CKKGAGVTEAFF. The CDR3 DNA reads TGTAAAAAGGGTGCAGGGGTCACTGAAGCTTTCTTT.

J is TRBJ2-1 and V is TRBV20-1, with a weak D call TRBD2 (5 bases). V was trimmed by 0 bases and J by 3 bases, leaving 9 bases between them. CDR1 is DFQATT and CDR2 is SNEGSKA in the germline V gene (reference sequence). This CDR3 comprises 14 residues. This CDR3 reads CSARDELDYNEQFF. CDR3 DNA: TGCAGTGCTAGAGATGAACTAGACTACAATGAGCAGTTCTTC.

CDR3 loop: CSARDGRGALGNEQFF. CDR3 bases: TGCAGTGCTAGAGATGGGAGGGGGGCGCTCGGCAATGAGCAGTTCTTC. This chain uses TRBV20-1 with TRBJ2-1; D may be TRBD2 (7 bases). Trimming removed 0 bases from V and 6 bases from J, with 18 bases in between. The CDR3 length is 16 residues. Per the germline V gene, CDR1 is DFQATT and CDR2 is SNEGSKA (reference sequence).

V is TRBV4-1 and J is TRBJ2-7, with TRBD1 as a possible D gene (6 bases). From germline, CDR1 is MGHRA and CDR2 YSYEKL. CDR3 length equals 14 residues. The V end was cut by 4 bases, the J end by 3 bases, with 13 bases between. Written as DNA, the CDR3 is TGCGCCAGCAGCCTGGCCCGGGACATCTACGAGCAGTACTTC. Translating gives CASSLARDIYEQYF.

The chain recombines TRBV30 with TRBJ1-5; D may be TRBD1 (5 bases). CDR1 is GTSNPN, CDR2 SVGIG, per germline (reference sequence). V lost 0 bases and J lost 3, with 9 bases in between. The CDR3 is 14 residues long. The CDR3 DNA sequence: TGTGCCTGGAGTGTCGGGGGATTCAATCAGCCCCAGCATTTT. The encoded protein is CAWSVGGFNQPQHF.

The DNA of the CDR3 is TGTGCCAGCAGCGCGGGGGACGGTGAAGCTTTCTTT. Protein product: CASSAGDGEAFF. This chain connects TRBV9 to TRBJ1-1, with D tentatively TRBD1 (5 bases). This CDR3 contains 12 residues. V dropped 3 bases and J dropped 7 bases, with 10 bases sitting between them. Germline V gene sequence: CDR1 SGDLS, CDR2 YYNGEE.

The rearrangement links TRBV10-3 to TRBJ2-1; TRBD1 matches at 12 bases. CDR3 size: 15 residues. Germline V gene lookup returns CDR1 ENHRY and CDR2 SYGVKD. V trimming: 6 bases; J trimming: 2 bases; junction bases outside the gene matches: 2. CDR3 loop: CAIRGTGGAYNEQFF. CDR3 coding DNA: TGTGCCATCAGGGGGACAGGGGGCGCCTACAATGAGCAGTTCTTC.

The chain joins TRBV5-5 to TRBJ1-1; TRBD1 might be the D (6 bases). There are 16 residues in the CDR3. The V and J ends lost 1 base and 1 base respectively, with 14 bases between them. Germline-derived CDR1 and CDR2 are SGHKS and YYEKEE (reference sequence). This chain's CDR3 is CASSLTGKMANTEAFF. Here the CDR3 DNA reads TGTGCCAGCAGCTTGACAGGGAAAATGGCGAACACTGAAGCTTTCTTT.

J is TRBJ1-2 and V is TRBV29-1; a possible D gene is TRBD1 (5 bases). V was shortened by 1 base and J by 8 bases, with 8 bases between the two germline ends. Germline CDR1 and CDR2: SQVTM and ANQGSEA. The CDR3 is 11 residues long. CDR3 nucleotides: TGCAGCGTTGAAGTGGGGGAGGGCTACACCTTC. It encodes CSVEVGEGYTF.

Comments on this clonotype: A read error may account for a junction end that differs from germline. As DNA, the CDR3 is TGCAGTACTAGTTTCACCAATGGCTACACCTTC. It yields the protein CSTSFTNGYTF. The chain is built from TRBV20-1 and TRBJ1-2, with no clear D. The CDR3 is 11 residues long. Germline V gene sequence: CDR1 DFQATT, CDR2 SNEGSKA (reference sequence).

About this clonotype: Sequence at one end of the junction differs from germline and may be a read error. The DNA of the CDR3 is TGCAGCGTCGAAGAGCAGACAGGGAATGAGCAGTTCTTC. It specifies CSVEEQTGNEQFF. J is TRBJ2-1 and V is TRBV29-1; TRBD1 matches 7 bases. Germline-derived CDR1 and CDR2 are SQVTM and ANQGSEA. CDR3 size: 13 residues.

The V gene is TRBV20-1, the J gene TRBJ2-4; D is unresolved. Germline CDR1 DFQATT, CDR2 SNEGSKA (reference sequence). The CDR3 length is 12 residues. Trimming stripped 0 bases from V and 7 bases from J, with 7 bases between. The CDR3 region is CSARDLRNIQYF. DNA of the CDR3: TGCAGTGCTAGAGATCTTCGGAACATTCAGTACTTC.

The chain has TRBV7-6 and TRBJ2-1; D uncertain. CDR1 SGHVS and CDR2 FNYEAQ come from the germline V gene. The length of the CDR3 is 16 residues. V lost 1 base to trimming and J lost 0 bases, with 10 bases between them. The CDR3 region has the DNA TGTGCCAGCAGCTTAGAACCCAAAAGCTCCTACAATGAGCAGTTCTTC. Translating gives CASSLEPKSSYNEQFF.

For this clonotype: The DNA is omitted, as the CDR3 cannot be located on it reliably, and the CDR3 follows TCRdb's listing. V usage is TRBV4-3 and J usage is TRBJ1-2; the D segment call TRBD1 is taken from the table without a DNA check. Inclusive of both ends, the CDR3 amounts to 21 amino acids. The germline gives CDR1 LGHNA, CDR2 YSLEER. The CDR3: CASSTPGVAFFGQGTTYGYTF.